This TCR beta chain was documented in a study of blood T cells in healthy people across ages. Whole-study context: Template switching retrieved approximately one barcoded beta molecule for each two T cells. Study-wide results and limits: The recorded TCR beta diversity per million T cells decreased in a roughly linear manner with age. Using unsorted PBMCs precluded a conclusive naive versus antigen-experienced comparison.

With a J-beta primer mix and a sample-barcoded 5' primer, a second PCR ran about 7 to 11 cycles. A single record per CDR3 protein comes from TCRdb applying MiXCR to the 5' RACE reads. The sample holds 780,000 or so distinct CDR3 sequences; just over 55% are singletons and the top ten take around 24%. Donors gave around 10 milliliters of peripheral blood apiece. Of note for this clonotype: The antigen remains undetermined.

The CDR3 loop spans 15 amino acids. V shed 6 bases and J 3 bases; nucleotides not matched to a gene: 5. CDR1 and CDR2 (germline): SGHTA, FQGNSA. The TCR originated in a man in his forties in good health. The chain combines TRBV7-2 with TRBJ2-3; 11 bases align to TRBD2. The sample taken for sequencing was blood. Here the CDR3 DNA reads TGTGCCAGCAGAAAGGGACTAGCGGAGACAGATACGCAGTATTTT. Translating gives CASRKGLAETDTQYF. The entire variable domain, with the rest obtained from reference TRBV7-2 and TRBJ2-3, is as follows: GAGVSQSPSNKVTEKGKDVELRCDPISGHTALYWYRQSLGQGLEFLIYFQGNSAPDKSGLPSDRFSAERTGGSVSTLTIQRTQQEDSAVYLCASRKGLAETDTQYFGPGTRLTVL.